A single sample gave rise to the 20 T cell receptor beta chains below, sequenced in a study of siplizumab effects on memory and regulatory T cells. Libraries were prepared by immunoSEQ multiplex PCR; TCRdb keeps only in-frame clonotypes and omits some of them. Seen here are about 50,000 clones, roughly 87% observed once, and the top ten hold 0.3% to 0.45%. Sequencing was carried out using naive CD8+ T cells sorted from blood. These receptors originate from a human donor in good health.

The V gene is TRBV2, the J gene TRBJ2-7, with D possibly being TRBD2 (6 bases). The CDR3 sequence is 15 residues long. CDR1 and CDR2 (germline): SNHLY, FYNNEI. Trimming stripped 3 bases from V and 0 bases from J, with 12 bases between. The CDR3, as DNA: TGTGCCAGCAGTGACGGGACTCCCGTCTCCTACGAGCAGTACTTC. Its protein product is CASSDGTPVSYEQYF.

A few counts support this clone. V is TRBV30 and J is TRBJ2-2; D is unresolved. Germline values: CDR1 GTSNPN, CDR2 SVGIG (reference sequence). The CDR3 extends over 13 amino acids. V gave up 7 bases and J gave up 1 base, with 10 bases separating them. The CDR3 is CAFPTENTGELFF. The CDR3 DNA reads as TGTGCCTTTCCGACGGAGAACACCGGGGAGCTGTTTTTT.

The CDR3 spells CASSLVQAGGIGSGYTF. As DNA, the CDR3 is TGTGCCAGCAGCTTGGTCCAGGCAGGGGGAATCGGTAGTGGCTACACCTTC. The chain carries TRBV5-5 and TRBJ1-2; 7 bases agree with TRBD1. J lost 7 bases, V lost 0 bases, and 15 bases had no gene match. Per the germline V gene, CDR1 is SGHKS and CDR2 is YYEKEE (reference sequence). There are 17 residues in the CDR3.

This clone was detected only once. This rearrangement joins TRBV10-3 to TRBJ2-6, with 9 bases lining up with TRBD1. The J segment lost 2 bases and the V segment lost 3 bases, leaving 11 bases of the junction unmatched. The CDR3 runs 19 residues. CDR1 is ENHRY, CDR2 SYGVKD, per germline. This CDR3 reads CAISDITGGARAGANVLTF. Here the CDR3 DNA reads TGTGCCATCAGTGATATCACAGGGGGCGCACGGGCTGGGGCCAACGTCCTGACTTTC.

The rearrangement links TRBV27 to TRBJ2-7; 8 positions agree with TRBD2. The germline CDR1 and CDR2 sequences are MNHEY and SMNVEV (reference sequence). The V and J ends lost 0 bases and 4 bases, in that order; junction bases with no gene match: 2. The CDR3 is 14 residues long. The CDR3 sequence: CASSLSPSGYEQYF. The CDR3 DNA is TGTGCCAGCAGTTTATCCCCTAGCGGGTACGAGCAGTACTTC.

The chain carries TRBV5-1 and TRBJ1-1, with D possibly TRBD1 on 5 matching bases. The CDR3 contains 14 residues. Trimming left V 0 bases short and J 0 bases short, with 6 bases between. Looked up from germline, CDR1 is SGHRS and CDR2 is YFSETQ. The CDR3 nucleotides read TGCGCCAGCAGCTTGGGACAGATGAACACTGAAGCTTTCTTT. Residues: CASSLGQMNTEAFF.

As for this clone: The sample has other DNA sequences that encode this CDR3 too. This chain connects TRBV19 to TRBJ2-7; 7 positions agree with TRBD1. The ends lost 6 bases at V and 3 bases at J; junction bases unmatched: 2. This CDR3 contains 12 residues. Germline V lookup: CDR1 LNHDA, CDR2 SQIVND (reference sequence). The CDR3 DNA is TGTGCCAGTAGCCCAGGGGGCTACGAGCAGTACTTC. Translated, it gives CASSPGGYEQYF.

The rearrangement links TRBV9 to TRBJ2-7; D possibly corresponds to TRBD2 (6 bases). Trimming cost V 2 bases and J 2 bases, with 11 bases left between them. The germline CDR1 and CDR2 sequences are SGDLS and YYNGEE. The CDR3 loop spans 14 amino acids. As DNA, the CDR3 is TGTGCCAGCAGCGTCGGGACTTCCACCTACGAGCAGTACTTC. Protein: CASSVGTSTYEQYF. The whole variable domain, filled in from reference TRBV9 and TRBJ2-7, reads DSGVTQTPKHLITATGQRVTLRCSPRSGDLSVYWYQQSLDQGLQFLIQYYNGEERAKGNILERFSAQQFPDLHSELNLSSLELGDSALYFCASSVGTSTYEQYFGPGTRLTVT.

The chain carries TRBV16 and TRBJ2-1; D is unresolved. Germline V lookup: CDR1 KGHSY, CDR2 FQNENV. V lost 0 bases and J 10 bases, leaving 16 bases between the germline ends. The CDR3 runs 15 residues. In DNA, the CDR3 is TGTGCCAGCAGCCAATCCCCGTCGTCGACAATGGAGCAGTTCTTC. Its protein is CASSQSPSSTMEQFF.

The rearrangement links TRBV7-6 to TRBJ2-7; no reliable D call. Trimming removed 1 base from V and 4 bases from J, with 8 bases in between. Germline V gives CDR1 SGHVS, CDR2 FNYEAQ. CDR3 length equals 13 residues. CDR3 in amino acids: CASSLGDDYEQYF. In nucleotides, the CDR3 is TGTGCCAGCAGCTTAGGAGACGATTACGAGCAGTACTTC.

V is TRBV29-1 and J is TRBJ1-2; possible D gene TRBD1, 5 bases. CDR3 size: 11 residues. Germline V CDR1 and CDR2: SQVTM, ANQGSEA. The V and J ends lost 3 bases and 4 bases respectively, with 6 bases between them. The CDR3 spells CSVEGLYGYTF. CDR3 DNA: TGCAGCGTTGAGGGACTCTATGGCTACACCTTC.

This clone was seen a single time. The CDR3 loop reads CAWSGSNFTGRSYGYTF. As DNA, the CDR3 is TGTGCCTGGAGTGGGAGTAATTTTACGGGACGGTCGTATGGCTACACCTTC. The V gene is TRBV30, the J gene TRBJ1-2, with D possibly TRBD1 on 5 matching bases. Deletions cut 1 base from V and 5 bases from J, with 23 bases between. CDR1 is GTSNPN and CDR2 is SVGIG in the germline V gene (reference sequence). CDR3 length: 17 amino acids. The complete variable domain, with remaining parts taken from reference TRBV30 and TRBJ1-2, reads SQTIHQWPATLVQPVGSPLSLECTVEGTSNPNLYWYRQAAGRGLQLLFYSVGIGQISSEVPQNLSASRPQDRQFILSSKKLLLSDSGFYLCAWSGSNFTGRSYGYTFGSGTRLTVV.

This clone was recorded a few times. The V gene is TRBV7-9, the J gene TRBJ2-7; 7 positions match TRBD1. Looked up from germline, CDR1 is SEHNR and CDR2 is FQNEAQ (reference sequence). V dropped 5 bases and J dropped 6; count of bases not matched to a gene: 13. The CDR3 is 15 residues long. The CDR3 protein is CASSPRAGGQVEQYF. The CDR3 region has the DNA TGTGCCAGCAGCCCACGGGCAGGGGGTCAGGTCGAGCAGTACTTC.

The chain carries TRBV5-1 and TRBJ2-1, with 15 bases aligning to TRBD2. Germline V gives CDR1 SGHRS, CDR2 YFSETQ. The length of the CDR3 is 20 residues. The V segment lost 2 bases and the J segment 6 bases; nucleotides outside the gene matches: 15. The CDR3 region has the DNA TGCGCCAGCAGCTTACCGGCGGCGGGACTAGCGGGAGGCCCCTTCAATGAGCAGTTCTTC. Amino acid sequence: CASSLPAAGLAGGPFNEQFF.

This clone was counted only a few times. This rearrangement joins TRBV7-9 to TRBJ2-1, with D perhaps TRBD2 (6 bases). The V gene's germline CDR1 is SEHNR and CDR2 FQNEAQ (reference sequence). With 5 bases removed from V and 9 bases from J, the gap between germline ends came to 11 bases. This CDR3 comprises 12 residues. The CDR3: CASSRLGSEQFF. CDR3 DNA sequence: TGTGCCAGCAGCAGACTAGGGAGTGAGCAGTTCTTC.

The chain employs TRBV15 and TRBJ2-2, with 11 bases that match TRBD2. V was pared by 4 bases and J by 5 bases, with 3 bases of the junction left unmatched. CDR3 length: 15 amino acids. Germline CDR1 is LNHNV and CDR2 is YYDKDF (reference sequence). The CDR3 loop reads CATSKGTSGTGELFF. The CDR3 DNA sequence: TGTGCCACCAGCAAGGGGACTAGCGGTACCGGGGAGCTGTTTTTT. Complete variable domain (other parts from reference TRBV15 and TRBJ2-2): DAMVIQNPRYQVTQFGKPVTLSCSQTLNHNVMYWYQQKSSQAPKLLFHYYDKDFNNEADTPDNFQSRRPNTSFCFLDIRSPGLGDTAMYLCATSKGTSGTGELFFGEGSRLTVL.

This clone was detected a few times. CDR3 in DNA: TGTGCCAGCAGTTTATTTGGCAGGGCAGCTGTGACCCTCCACTTT. Translating gives CASSLFGRAAVTLHF. The V call is TRBV27, the J call TRBJ1-6, with a possible D match to TRBD1 (5 bases). The germline gives CDR1 MNHEY, CDR2 SMNVEV (reference sequence). V gave up 1 base and J gave up 14 bases, with 18 bases separating them. The CDR3 has 15 amino acids.

The rearrangement joins TRBV2 to TRBJ2-7; D possibly corresponds to TRBD1 (5 bases). Germline V CDR1 and CDR2: SNHLY, FYNNEI. This CDR3 comprises 13 residues. V lost 7 bases and J lost 3, with 13 bases in between. The DNA for the CDR3 is TGTGCCAGCAACGGACAAACCATCTACGAGCAGTACTTC. Translated, it gives CASNGQTIYEQYF.

There are a few counts of this clone. The gene calls are TRBV15 and TRBJ1-1; D is uncertain. Trimming shortened V by 3 bases and J by 4 bases, and 9 bases separated the two germline ends. The germline CDR1 and CDR2 sequences are LNHNV and YYDKDF (reference sequence). The length of the CDR3 is 13 residues. The CDR3 DNA reads as TGTGCCACCAGCAGGGGAACAAGCACTGAAGCTTTCTTT. It encodes CATSRGTSTEAFF.

The genes are TRBV4-1 and TRBJ2-7; D gene uncertain. CDR1 and CDR2 (germline): MGHRA, YSYEKL. The CDR3 length is 12 residues. Trimming stripped 0 bases from V and 7 bases from J, with 7 bases between. The CDR3 nucleotides are TGCGCCAGCAGCCAAGATAGACATGAGCAGTACTTC. Translation: CASSQDRHEQYF.